In this sample, the clone carrying this T cell receptor beta chain is large. The template for each sample was roughly 600 ng of genomic DNA, which had been extracted from bulk tumor tissue. Several widely spaced biopsies per primary tumor were taken during surgery. These patients got curative surgery after being newly diagnosed with untreated non-small cell lung cancer. The CDR3 length is 12 residues. Per the germline V gene, CDR1 is LGHDT and CDR2 is YNNKEL (reference sequence). V was pared by 4 bases and J by 7 bases, with 11 bases between. These data originate in a study of immune heterogeneity within non-small cell lung tumors. Multiplex PCR relied on 32 V and 13 J primers to amplify TCR beta CDR3. TCRdb reanalysed the multiplex PCR reads using MiXCR and keeps one entry per CDR3 protein. This table holds some 13,000 distinct CDR3 sequences, less than 30% found once.

The sequence came from a man between 45 and 60 years old with non-small cell lung cancer. This chain joins TRBV3-1 and TRBJ2-7; tentatively, D is TRBD1 (6 bases). The sample was lung tumor tissue. The CDR3 DNA reads as TGTGCCAGCAGCCGGACAGTTCAAGAGCAGTACTTC. Its translation is CASSRTVQEQYF.